A selection of T cell receptor beta chains follows, all from one sample in a study of cytomegalovirus exposure and HLA in healthy donors. The table came from immunoSEQ multiplex PCR; TCRdb's copy has only in-frame clones and leaves some out. Among about 240,000 clones, 75% to 85% were seen once, and the ten largest hold 7% to 9%. The sequencing sample was made of PBMCs. The source of these receptors is a woman aged 55-69 years in good health and CMV-seropositive. Each CDR3 is given with its conserved first and last residue. D genes are given only for firm matches. Some rows have no size entry. The others give once, few or many, or a class for an expanded clone.

cdr3_aa	cdr3_nt	v_call	j_call	clone_size	d_call
CASSLARGTVAGTSTDTQYF	TGCGCCAGCAGCTTGGCTCGGGGCACCGTAGCGGGGACTAGCACAGATACGCAGTATTTT	TRBV5-1	TRBJ2-3	.	TRBD2
CASIGQGSNTEAFF	TGTGCCAGCATCGGACAGGGGTCGAACACTGAAGCTTTCTTT	TRBV2	TRBJ1-1	.	TRBD1
CASSIPAARNTEAFF	TGTGCCAGTAGTATCCCAGCGGCCCGGAACACTGAAGCTTTCTTT	TRBV19	TRBJ1-1	.	.
CSSSPLSYGYTF	TGTTCCAGCAGCCCCCTTTCCTATGGCTACACCTTC	TRBV7-9	TRBJ1-2	.	.
CASSQDPSGSNEQFF	TGCGCCAGCAGCCAAGATCCTAGCGGGAGTAATGAGCAGTTCTTC	TRBV4-1	TRBJ2-1	.	TRBD2
CASSQRGEQFF	TGTGCCAGTAGTCAGAGAGGTGAGCAGTTCTTC	TRBV19	TRBJ2-1	.	.
CASSFLGSTPVQYF	TGTGCCAGCAGCTTCCTAGGTTCTACCCCCGTGCAGTACTTC	TRBV5-6	TRBJ2-7	.	.
CASSFGGEGYTF	TGTGCCAGCAGCTTTGGAGGGGAAGGCTACACCTTC	TRBV7-9	TRBJ1-2	.	.
CASSQQGAKYEQYF	TGTGCCAGCAGCCAACAGGGGGCTAAGTACGAGCAGTACTTC	TRBV13	TRBJ2-7	once	TRBD1
CASSDTTKGEQFF	TGTGCCAGCAGTGACACAACCAAGGGGGAGCAGTTCTTC	TRBV6-5	TRBJ2-1	.	.
CASSPPQGQGALEQFF	TGTGCCAGCTCACCACCTCAGGGGCAGGGGGCTCTTGAGCAGTTCTTC	TRBV18	TRBJ2-1	.	TRBD1
CASRLQTSGNTIYF	TGTGCCAGCAGACTCCAAACCTCTGGAAACACCATATATTTT	TRBV6-5	TRBJ1-3	.	.
CASSYAGTVGQETQYF	TGTGCCAGCAGTTACGCCGGGACAGTGGGACAAGAGACCCAGTACTTC	TRBV6-5	TRBJ2-5	.	TRBD1
CASSQDQGLGPYNEQFF	TGCGCCAGCAGCCAAGATCAAGGCCTTGGGCCTTACAATGAGCAGTTCTTC	TRBV4-1	TRBJ2-1	.	.
CASSFRYGATNEKLFF	TGTGCCAGCAGCTTCCGTTACGGGGCAACTAATGAAAAACTGTTTTTT	TRBV7-6	TRBJ1-4	.	.
CASSSGTGGTEAFF	TGTGCCAGCAGTTCCGGGACAGGGGGCACTGAAGCTTTCTTT	TRBV28	TRBJ1-1	.	TRBD1
CASSSLVWGANTEAFF	TGTGCCAGCAGCTCCCTTGTATGGGGCGCGAACACTGAAGCTTTCTTT	TRBV11-3	TRBJ1-1	.	.
CSSSLGKAGERDNEQFF	TGTTCCAGCAGCTTAGGGAAGGCGGGAGAGCGGGACAATGAGCAGTTCTTC	TRBV7-9	TRBJ2-1	.	TRBD2
CASSSRSASYEQYF	TGCGCCAGCAGCTCAAGGAGTGCCTCCTACGAGCAGTACTTC	TRBV4-1	TRBJ2-7	.	.
CASSVGTGDPYEQYF	TGTGCCAGCAGCGTAGGGACAGGGGACCCCTACGAGCAGTACTTC	TRBV9	TRBJ2-7	.	TRBD1
CASSPDRGKVRNTEAFF	TGTGCCAGCAGCCCGGACAGGGGGAAGGTGAGGAACACTGAAGCTTTCTTT	TRBV28	TRBJ1-1	.	TRBD1
CASSWGTGNQPQHF	TGTGCCAGCAGCTGGGGGACAGGCAATCAGCCCCAGCATTTT	TRBV5-5	TRBJ1-5	few	TRBD1
CASSVTGVSYEQYF	TGTGCCAGCAGTGTTACAGGGGTCTCCTACGAGCAGTACTTC	TRBV25-1	TRBJ2-7	.	TRBD1
CASSSGQSYEQYF	TGCGCCAGCAGCTCAGGACAGTCCTACGAGCAGTACTTC	TRBV5-1	TRBJ2-7	.	.
CASSPRTSGRVAKNIQYF	TGCGCCAGCAGCCCGAGGACTAGCGGGAGGGTAGCCAAAAACATTCAGTACTTC	TRBV5-1	TRBJ2-4	.	TRBD2
CASSQAGLAGGPRTGELFF	TGCGCCAGCAGCCAAGCCGGACTAGCGGGAGGGCCGAGGACCGGGGAGCTGTTTTTT	TRBV4-1	TRBJ2-2	.	TRBD2
CASREGQGDNQPQHF	TGTGCCAGTAGAGAGGGACAGGGGGACAATCAGCCCCAGCATTTT	TRBV19	TRBJ1-5	.	TRBD1
CASSPLPVSGRGYNEQFF	TGTGCCAGCAGCCCCCTTCCAGTGAGCGGGAGGGGGTACAATGAGCAGTTCTTC	TRBV9	TRBJ2-1	.	TRBD2
CASSLSGQGLTEAFF	TGTGCCAGCAGTTTATCTGGACAGGGATTGACTGAAGCTTTCTTT	TRBV27	TRBJ1-1	.	TRBD1
CASRRTSGGYNEQFF	TGTGCCAGCAGACGTACTAGCGGGGGTTACAATGAGCAGTTCTTC	TRBV11-2	TRBJ2-1	.	TRBD2
CASSLDLGQVTSYEQYF	TGTGCCAGCAGCTTGGACCTCGGACAGGTAACCTCCTACGAGCAGTACTTC	TRBV5-4	TRBJ2-7	once	TRBD1
CASLQGAGETQYF	TGCGCCAGCCTCCAGGGGGCAGGGGAGACCCAGTACTTC	TRBV5-1	TRBJ2-5	.	TRBD1
CASGFSRHLPEQYF	TGTGCTAGTGGTTTCTCCAGGCATCTCCCCGAGCAGTACTTC	TRBV12-5	TRBJ2-7	.	.
CASSSPSAGTGGGAGYTF	TGTGCCAGCAGTTCCCCTAGTGCCGGGACAGGGGGCGGGGCTGGCTACACCTTC	TRBV28	TRBJ1-2	.	TRBD1
CASSQARLAGYDTQYF	TGTGCCAGCAGCCAAGCCCGTCTAGCGGGGTATGATACGCAGTATTTT	TRBV4-2	TRBJ2-3	.	TRBD2
CAGPGLAKLKDTQYF	TGTGCCGGGCCGGGACTAGCAAAGTTGAAAGATACGCAGTATTTT	TRBV6-1	TRBJ2-3	.	TRBD2
CASSVVDRAETQYF	TGTGCCAGCAGCGTAGTGGACAGGGCCGAGACCCAGTACTTC	TRBV9	TRBJ2-5	.	TRBD1
CASSQERAYEQYF	TGTGCCAGCAGCCAAGAGCGTGCCTACGAGCAGTACTTC	TRBV14	TRBJ2-7	.	.
CASSPPWATGANVLTF	TGTGCCAGCTCACCACCGTGGGCGACCGGGGCCAACGTCCTGACTTTC	TRBV18	TRBJ2-6	.	.
CASSFLSGRVASTDTQYF	TGTGCCAGCAGTTTCCTCAGCGGGAGGGTCGCTAGCACAGATACGCAGTATTTT	TRBV27	TRBJ2-3	.	TRBD2
CASSLWAARDLNQPQHF	TGTGCCAGCAGTTTATGGGCAGCCAGGGATCTCAATCAGCCCCAGCATTTT	TRBV27	TRBJ1-5	.	.
CASAPYYSGANVLTF	TGCGCCAGCGCCCCCTATTACTCTGGGGCCAACGTCCTGACTTTC	TRBV5-1	TRBJ2-6	once	.
CAWRGGAKNIQYF	TGTGCCTGGAGGGGGGGAGCCAAAAACATTCAGTACTTC	TRBV30	TRBJ2-4	.	.
CASSLGSQGNTGELFF	TGTGCCAGCAGCTTAGGGAGCCAGGGGAACACCGGGGAGCTGTTTTTT	TRBV7-2	TRBJ2-2	.	.
CASSSTLQENTEAFF	TGTGCCAGCTCATCTACTTTACAGGAAAACACTGAAGCTTTCTTT	TRBV18	TRBJ1-1	.	.
CASSQGWQGGLEQYF	TGCGCCAGCAGCCAAGGGTGGCAGGGAGGGCTCGAGCAGTACTTC	TRBV4-1	TRBJ2-7	.	TRBD2
CASSLSREQETQYF	TGTGCCAGCAGCTTGAGTCGAGAGCAAGAGACCCAGTACTTC	TRBV5-4	TRBJ2-5	.	.
CASSESGASYEQYF	TGCGCCAGCAGTGAATCAGGGGCGTCCTACGAGCAGTACTTC	TRBV10-2	TRBJ2-7	.	.
CASSLSRTPSYNEQFF	TGTGCCAGCAGTTTATCAAGGACACCTTCCTACAATGAGCAGTTCTTC	TRBV27	TRBJ2-1	.	.
CASSTSRDTYQPQHF	TGTGCCAGCTCCACGAGCCGGGACACCTATCAGCCCCAGCATTTT	TRBV18	TRBJ1-5	.	.
CASGSLIRGGGGYTF	TGTGCCAGCGGCTCACTTATCAGGGGTGGAGGTGGCTACACCTTC	TRBV5-6	TRBJ1-2	.	.